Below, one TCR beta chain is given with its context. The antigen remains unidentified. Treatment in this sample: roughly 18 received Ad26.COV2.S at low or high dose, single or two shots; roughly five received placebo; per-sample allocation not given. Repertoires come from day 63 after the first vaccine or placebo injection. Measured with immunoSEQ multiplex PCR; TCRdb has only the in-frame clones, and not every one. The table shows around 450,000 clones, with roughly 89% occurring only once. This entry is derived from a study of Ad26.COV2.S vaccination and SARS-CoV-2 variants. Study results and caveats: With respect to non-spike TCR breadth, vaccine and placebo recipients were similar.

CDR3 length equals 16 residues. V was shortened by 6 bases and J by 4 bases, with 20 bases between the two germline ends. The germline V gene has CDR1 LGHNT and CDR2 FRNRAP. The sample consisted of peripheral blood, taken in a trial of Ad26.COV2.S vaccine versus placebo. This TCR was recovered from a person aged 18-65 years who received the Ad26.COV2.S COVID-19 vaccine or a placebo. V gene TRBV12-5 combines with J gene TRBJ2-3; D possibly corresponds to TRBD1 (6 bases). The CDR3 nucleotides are TGTGCTAGTGGCCGGTCGCCTCTCCAGGGGCCAGATACGCAGTATTTT. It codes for CASGRSPLQGPDTQYF.